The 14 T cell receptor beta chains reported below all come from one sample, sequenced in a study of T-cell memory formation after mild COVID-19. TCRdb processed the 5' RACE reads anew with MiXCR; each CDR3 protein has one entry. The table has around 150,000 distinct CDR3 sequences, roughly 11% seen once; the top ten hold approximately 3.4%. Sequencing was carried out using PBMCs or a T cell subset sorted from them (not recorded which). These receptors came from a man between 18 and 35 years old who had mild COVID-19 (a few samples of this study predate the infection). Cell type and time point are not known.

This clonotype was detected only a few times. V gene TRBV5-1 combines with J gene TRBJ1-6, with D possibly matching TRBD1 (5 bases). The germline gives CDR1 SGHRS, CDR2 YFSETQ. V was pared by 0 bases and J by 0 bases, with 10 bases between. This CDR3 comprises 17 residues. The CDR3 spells CASSLGGGGSYNSPLHF. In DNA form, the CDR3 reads TGCGCCAGCAGCTTGGGCGGGGGAGGCTCCTATAATTCACCCCTCCACTTT.

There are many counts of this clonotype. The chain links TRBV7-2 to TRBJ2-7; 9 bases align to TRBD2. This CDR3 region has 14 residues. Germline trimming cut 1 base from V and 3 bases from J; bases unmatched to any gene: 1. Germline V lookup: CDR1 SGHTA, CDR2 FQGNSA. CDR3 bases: TGTGCCAGCAGCTTAGTAGCGGGGGACTACGAGCAGTACTTC. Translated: CASSLVAGDYEQYF.

CDR3 loop: CSATDGNTEAFF. In DNA form, the CDR3 reads TGCAGTGCGACGGACGGAAACACTGAAGCTTTCTTT. The chain combines TRBV20-1 with TRBJ1-1; D is uncertain. Between the trimmed V and J ends, which lost 6 bases and 2 bases, there was a span of 10 bases. Germline-derived CDR1 and CDR2 are DFQATT and SNEGSKA (reference sequence). The CDR3 has 12 residues.

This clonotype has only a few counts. The CDR3 here is CASSSVQGATNEKLFF. The DNA for the CDR3 is TGCGCCAGCAGCTCAGTCCAGGGGGCAACTAATGAAAAACTGTTTTTT. The gene calls are TRBV5-1 and TRBJ1-4, with TRBD1 matching 7 bases. This CDR3 region has 16 residues. The trim removed 3 bases at V and 0 bases at J, leaving 5 bases unmatched. The germline V gene encodes CDR1 SGHRS and CDR2 YFSETQ.

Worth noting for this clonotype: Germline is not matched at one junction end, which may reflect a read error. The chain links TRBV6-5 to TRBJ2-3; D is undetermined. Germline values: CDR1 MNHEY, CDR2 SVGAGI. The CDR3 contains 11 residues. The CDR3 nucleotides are TGTGCCAGCAGATACTATGGCGCGCAGTATTTT. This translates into CASRYYGAQYF.

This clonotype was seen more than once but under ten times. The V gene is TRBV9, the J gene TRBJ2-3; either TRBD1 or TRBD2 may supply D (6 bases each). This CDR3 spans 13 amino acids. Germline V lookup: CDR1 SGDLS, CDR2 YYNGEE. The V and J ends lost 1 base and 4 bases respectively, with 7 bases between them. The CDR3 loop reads CASSVRGADTQYF. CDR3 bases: TGTGCCAGCAGCGTAAGGGGGGCAGATACGCAGTATTTT. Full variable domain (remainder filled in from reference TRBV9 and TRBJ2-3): DSGVTQTPKHLITATGQRVTLRCSPRSGDLSVYWYQQSLDQGLQFLIQYYNGEERAKGNILERFSAQQFPDLHSELNLSSLELGDSALYFCASSVRGADTQYFGPGTRLTVL.

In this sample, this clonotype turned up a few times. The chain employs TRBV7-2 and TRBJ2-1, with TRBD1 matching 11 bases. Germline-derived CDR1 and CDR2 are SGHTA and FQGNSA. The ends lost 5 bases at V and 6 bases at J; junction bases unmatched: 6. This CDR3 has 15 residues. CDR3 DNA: TGTGCCAGCAGCCCGGACAGGGGGCGCCTCAATGAGCAGTTCTTC. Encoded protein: CASSPDRGRLNEQFF.

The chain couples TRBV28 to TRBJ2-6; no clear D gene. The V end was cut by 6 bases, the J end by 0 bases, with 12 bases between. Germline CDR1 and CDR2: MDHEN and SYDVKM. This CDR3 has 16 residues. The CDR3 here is CASRGPQSSGANVLTF. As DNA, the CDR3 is TGTGCCAGCAGGGGCCCGCAAAGCTCTGGGGCCAACGTCCTGACTTTC.

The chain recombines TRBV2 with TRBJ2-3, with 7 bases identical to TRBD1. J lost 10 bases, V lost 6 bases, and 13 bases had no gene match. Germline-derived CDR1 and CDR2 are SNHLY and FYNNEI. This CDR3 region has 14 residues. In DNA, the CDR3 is TGTGCCAGCAGAGACGGACAGGCCACCGGGGCGCAGTATTTT. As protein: CASRDGQATGAQYF. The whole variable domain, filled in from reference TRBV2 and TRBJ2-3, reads EPEVTQTPSHQVTQMGQEVILRCVPISNHLYFYWYRQILGQKVEFLVSFYNNEISEKSEIFDDQFSVERPDGSNFTLKIRSTKLEDSAMYFCASRDGQATGAQYFGPGTRLTVL.

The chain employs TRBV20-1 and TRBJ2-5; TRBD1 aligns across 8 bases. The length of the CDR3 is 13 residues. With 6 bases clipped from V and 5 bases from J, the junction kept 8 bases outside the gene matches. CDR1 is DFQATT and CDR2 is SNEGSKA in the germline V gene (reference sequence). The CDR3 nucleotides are TGCAGTGCGCCGGGGACAGGACGGGAGACCCAGTACTTC. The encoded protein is CSAPGTGRETQYF.

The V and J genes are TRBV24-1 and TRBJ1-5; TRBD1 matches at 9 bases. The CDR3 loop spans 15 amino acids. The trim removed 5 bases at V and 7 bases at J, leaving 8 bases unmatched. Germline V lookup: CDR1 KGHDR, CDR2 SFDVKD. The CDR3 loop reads CATSAQGQGRQPQHF. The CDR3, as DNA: TGTGCCACCAGTGCCCAAGGACAGGGGCGGCAGCCCCAGCATTTT.

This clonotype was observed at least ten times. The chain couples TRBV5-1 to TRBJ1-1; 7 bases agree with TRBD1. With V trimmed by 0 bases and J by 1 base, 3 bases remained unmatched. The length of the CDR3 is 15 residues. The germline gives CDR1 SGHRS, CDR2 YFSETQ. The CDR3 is CASSLGRTGNTEAFF. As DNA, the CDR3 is TGCGCCAGCAGCTTGGGGCGGACAGGGAACACTGAAGCTTTCTTT.

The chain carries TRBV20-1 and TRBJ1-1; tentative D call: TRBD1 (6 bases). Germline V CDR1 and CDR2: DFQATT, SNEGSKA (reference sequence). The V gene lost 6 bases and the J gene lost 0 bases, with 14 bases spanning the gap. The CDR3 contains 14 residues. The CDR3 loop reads CSASSGTLNTEAFF. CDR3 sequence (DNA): TGCAGTGCCAGTTCCGGGACATTGAACACTGAAGCTTTCTTT.

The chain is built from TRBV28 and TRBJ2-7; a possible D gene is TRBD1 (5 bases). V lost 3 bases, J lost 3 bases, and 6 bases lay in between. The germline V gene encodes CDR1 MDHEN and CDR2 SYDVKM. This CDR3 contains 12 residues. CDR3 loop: CASSFRDYEQYV. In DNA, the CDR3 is TGTGCCAGCAGTTTCAGGGACTACGAGCAGTACGTC.